The 7 T cell receptor beta chains below were found in one sample sequenced in a study of cytomegalovirus exposure and HLA in healthy donors. Vbeta (60) and Jbeta (13) primers were used in the PCR. Sequenced by immunoSEQ multiplex PCR; TCRdb stores in-frame clones only, minus some. The sample holds 150,000 to 200,000 clones, more than 85% seen once. Sequencing input: PBMCs. These receptors were collected from a girl under three years old in good health and CMV-seronegative.

The V gene is TRBV27, the J gene TRBJ2-7; no clear D. Germline V gene lookup returns CDR1 MNHEY and CDR2 SMNVEV (reference sequence). V shed 6 bases and J shed 0 bases, with 18 bases lying between them. CDR3 length: 16 residues. The CDR3 here is CASSHRPSTSSYEQYF. In DNA form, the CDR3 reads TGTGCCAGCAGCCATCGCCCCTCCACCAGCTCCTACGAGCAGTACTTC.

V is TRBV6-1 and J is TRBJ2-7, with 10 nucleotides matching TRBD1. V was clipped by 4 bases and J by 4 bases; unmatched bases: 4. The CDR3 totals 14 residues. Germline lookup yields CDR1 MNHNS and CDR2 SASEGT. As DNA, the CDR3 is TGTGCCAGCAGTGTCGACAGGGGGCCGTACGAGCAGTACTTC. It yields the protein CASSVDRGPYEQYF.

This chain connects TRBV30 to TRBJ2-2, with 12 bases fitting TRBD2. There are 15 residues in the CDR3. Germline V gene lookup returns CDR1 GTSNPN and CDR2 SVGIG (reference sequence). The J segment lost 7 bases and the V segment lost 1 base, leaving 4 bases of the junction unmatched. The CDR3 nucleotides read TGTGCCTGGAGTGGGACTAGCGGGACAGGCGGGGAGCTGTTTTTT. Its protein is CAWSGTSGTGGELFF. Together with reference TRBV30 and TRBJ2-2, the CDR3 gives the full variable domain: SQTIHQWPATLVQPVGSPLSLECTVEGTSNPNLYWYRQAAGRGLQLLFYSVGIGQISSEVPQNLSASRPQDRQFILSSKKLLLSDSGFYLCAWSGTSGTGGELFFGEGSRLTVL.

The J gene is TRBJ2-7, the V gene TRBV9; 7 nucleotides align to TRBD1. V shed 4 bases and J 3 bases; nucleotides not matched to a gene: 16. The CDR3 consists of 17 residues. The germline CDR1 and CDR2 sequences are SGDLS and YYNGEE. CDR3 in DNA: TGTGCCAGCAGCCCTCACCCTTGGGGGACAGCCATCTACGAGCAGTACTTC. This encodes CASSPHPWGTAIYEQYF. Full variable domain (missing parts from reference TRBV9 and TRBJ2-7): DSGVTQTPKHLITATGQRVTLRCSPRSGDLSVYWYQQSLDQGLQFLIQYYNGEERAKGNILERFSAQQFPDLHSELNLSSLELGDSALYFCASSPHPWGTAIYEQYFGPGTRLTVT.

The rearrangement links TRBV19 to TRBJ1-2; a possible D gene is TRBD1 (6 bases). Germline V CDR1 and CDR2: LNHDA, SQIVND (reference sequence). The CDR3 runs 17 residues. Trimming removed 5 bases from V and 4 bases from J, with 23 bases in between. The CDR3 protein is CASSLRDRSGDLYGYTF. The CDR3 DNA reads TGTGCCAGTAGTCTCCGAGACAGGTCTGGGGACCTCTATGGCTACACCTTC.

This clone appeared a single time. V usage is TRBV6-4 and J usage is TRBJ2-2; the D is unclear. The CDR3 totals 14 residues. Trimming stripped 6 bases from V and 1 base from J, with 9 bases between. The germline V gene has CDR1 MRHNA and CDR2 SNTAGT. CDR3 residues: CASRHLKNTGELFF. The CDR3 bases are TGTGCCAGCAGACACCTTAAGAACACCGGGGAGCTGTTTTTT.

Worth noting for this clone: A junction end diverges from the germline sequence, so it may reflect a read error. The V gene is TRBV29-1, the J gene TRBJ1-1; tentative D call: TRBD1 (5 bases). CDR1 is SQVTM, CDR2 ANQGSEA, per germline. The CDR3 has 11 residues. Written as DNA, the CDR3 is TGCGGCGTGATGGGGCTCCTGAGAGCTTTCTTT. Its protein is CGVMGLLRAFF.